A single sample is the source of the 2 T cell receptor beta chains below, sequenced in a study of vaccination and CD4 T cells after COVID-19. This sample's treatment: roughly 11-day PBMC culture with coronavirus spike peptide pools or control peptides (ViraFEST assay). Sequencing of the DNA from cultured CD4+ T cells was carried out with the Oncomine TCR Beta short-read assay. TCRdb re-called the PCR reads through MiXCR, storing one row per CDR3 protein. The profile shows 15,000 to 20,000 distinct CDR3 sequences, 50% to 75% of them singletons. Their antigen targets remain unknown. Sequencing input: CD4+ T cells from blood, cultured in vitro. The origin of the receptors is a human donor who had recovered from COVID-19.

A note on this clonotype: At one boundary the junction diverges from the germline segment, which might be a read error. V and J are TRBV20-1 and TRBJ2-3, with D possibly matching TRBD2 (5 bases). CDR3 length equals 10 residues. The V gene's germline CDR1 is DFQATT and CDR2 SNEGSKA (reference sequence). The CDR3 DNA reads TGTGGACTTGTAGGAGATACGCAGTATTTT. It codes for CGLVGDTQYF.

A single count supports this clonotype. The gene calls are TRBV7-2 and TRBJ2-4; maybe TRBD1 (5 bases). In germline, CDR1 is SGHTA, CDR2 FQGNSA. The CDR3 loop spans 13 amino acids. V was clipped by 1 base and J by 8 bases, with 9 bases between them. CDR3 protein: CASSLGQKDIQYF. The CDR3 DNA follows: TGTGCCAGCAGCTTAGGACAGAAAGACATTCAGTACTTC.